This TCR beta chain is from a study of T cells in Graves' hyperthyroidism and ophthalmopathy. There were TCR beta CDR3 regions amplified from RNA transcripts. Carried out on the TCR CDR3, a first-round RT-PCR used the HTBI primer set. Via MiXCR, TCRdb re-called the multiplex PCR reads, giving one row per CDR3 protein. The sample comprises about 690,000 distinct CDR3 sequences, 15% to 20% of which are singletons, and about a sixth rests with the top ten. This clonotype was counted many times. V lost 3 bases to trimming and J lost 5 bases, with 11 bases between them. The CDR3 has 14 amino acids. Absent ophthalmopathy progression within 18 months defined stable Graves' hyperthyroidism. Source material for PBMCs was about 10 ml fresh peripheral blood.

The V and J genes are TRBV12-3 or TRBV12-4 and TRBJ1-5; D perhaps matches TRBD1 (6 bases). The sequenced material came from blood. The receptor was isolated from a man aged 50-59 years with Graves' hyperthyroidism. This chain's CDR3 is CASSFGGAHQPQHF. As DNA, the CDR3 is TGTGCCAGCAGTTTTGGGGGGGCGCATCAGCCCCAGCATTTT.